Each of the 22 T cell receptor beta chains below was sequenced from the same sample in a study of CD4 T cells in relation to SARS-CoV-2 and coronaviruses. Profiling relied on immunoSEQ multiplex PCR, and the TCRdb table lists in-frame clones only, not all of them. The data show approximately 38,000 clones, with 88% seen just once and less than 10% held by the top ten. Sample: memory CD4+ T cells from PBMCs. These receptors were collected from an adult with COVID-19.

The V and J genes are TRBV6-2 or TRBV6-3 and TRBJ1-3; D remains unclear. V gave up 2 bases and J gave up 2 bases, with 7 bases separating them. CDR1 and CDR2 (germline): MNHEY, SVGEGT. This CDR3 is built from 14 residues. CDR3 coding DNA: TGTGCCAGCAGTTACCGTGGGGCTGGAAACACCATATATTTT. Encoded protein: CASSYRGAGNTIYF.

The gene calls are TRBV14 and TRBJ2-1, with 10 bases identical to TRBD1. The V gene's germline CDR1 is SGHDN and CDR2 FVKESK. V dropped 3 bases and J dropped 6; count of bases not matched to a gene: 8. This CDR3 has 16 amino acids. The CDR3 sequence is CASSQGKRQGANEQFF. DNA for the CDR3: TGTGCCAGCAGCCAGGGGAAGAGACAGGGGGCCAATGAGCAGTTCTTC.

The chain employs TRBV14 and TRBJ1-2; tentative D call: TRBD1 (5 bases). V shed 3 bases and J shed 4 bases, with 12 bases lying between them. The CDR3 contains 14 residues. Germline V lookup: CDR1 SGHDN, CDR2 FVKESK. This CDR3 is CASSQNQGSYGYTF. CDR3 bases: TGTGCCAGCAGCCAGAATCAGGGAAGCTATGGCTACACCTTC.

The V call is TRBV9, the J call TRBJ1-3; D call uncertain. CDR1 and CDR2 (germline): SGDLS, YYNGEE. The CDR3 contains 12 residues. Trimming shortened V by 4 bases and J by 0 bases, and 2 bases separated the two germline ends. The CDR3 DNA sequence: TGTGCCAGCAGCAACTCTGGAAACACCATATATTTT. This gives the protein CASSNSGNTIYF.

The CDR3 region has the DNA TGTGCCAGCAGCCGCGGACGGACGGTCAACACTGAAGCTTTCTTT. Translating it yields CASSRGRTVNTEAFF. The genes are TRBV5-5 and TRBJ1-1; D uncertain. V was pared by 4 bases and J by 2 bases, with 15 bases between. This CDR3 comprises 15 residues. Per germline, CDR1 SGHKS and CDR2 YYEKEE (reference sequence). The full variable domain, rest sourced from reference TRBV5-5 and TRBJ1-1, is DAGVTQSPTHLIKTRGQQVTLRCSPISGHKSVSWYQQVLGQGPQFIFQYYEKEERGRGNFPDRFSARQFPNYSSELNVNALLLGDSALYLCASSRGRTVNTEAFFGQGTRLTVV.

The chain's CDR3 is CASSPGLAGLQETQYF. In DNA form, the CDR3 reads TGTGCCAGCTCACCAGGGCTAGCGGGACTTCAAGAGACCCAGTACTTC. The genes are TRBV18 and TRBJ2-5, with 9 bases lining up with TRBD2. The V and J ends lost 2 bases and 2 bases, in that order; junction bases with no gene match: 6. CDR1 is KGHSH, CDR2 LQKENI, per germline. The CDR3 sequence is 16 residues long.

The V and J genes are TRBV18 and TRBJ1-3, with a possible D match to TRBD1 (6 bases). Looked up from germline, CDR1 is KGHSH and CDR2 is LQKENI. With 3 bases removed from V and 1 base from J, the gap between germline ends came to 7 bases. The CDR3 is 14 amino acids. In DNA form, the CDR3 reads TGTGCCAGCTCACCTGACAGGTCTGGAAACACCATATATTTT. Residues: CASSPDRSGNTIYF.

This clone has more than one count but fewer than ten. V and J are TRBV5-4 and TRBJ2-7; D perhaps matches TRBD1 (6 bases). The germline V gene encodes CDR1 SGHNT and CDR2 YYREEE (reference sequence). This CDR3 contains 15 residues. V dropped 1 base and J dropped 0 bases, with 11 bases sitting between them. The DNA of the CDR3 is TGTGCCAGCAGCTTGCAAGGGGGTTTCTCCTACGAGCAGTACTTC. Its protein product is CASSLQGGFSYEQYF.

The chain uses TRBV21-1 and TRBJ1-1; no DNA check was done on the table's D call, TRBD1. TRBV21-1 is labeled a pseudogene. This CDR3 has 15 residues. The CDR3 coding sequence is TGTGCCAGCAGCAAAGGTCAGGGTAGGAGTGCTGAAGCTTTCTTT. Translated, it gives CASSKGQGRSAEAFF.

The CDR3 sequence: CASSQDEAGRYF. The CDR3 DNA sequence: TGTGCCAGCAGCCAAGATGAAGCGGGTCGCTACTTC. V gene TRBV3-1 (or the pseudogene TRBV3-2) combines with J gene TRBJ2-5, with D perhaps matching TRBD2 (6 bases). CDR1 is LGHDT and CDR2 is YNNKEL in the germline V gene (reference sequence). The CDR3 is 12 residues long. Deletions cut 0 bases from V and 14 bases from J, with 13 bases between.

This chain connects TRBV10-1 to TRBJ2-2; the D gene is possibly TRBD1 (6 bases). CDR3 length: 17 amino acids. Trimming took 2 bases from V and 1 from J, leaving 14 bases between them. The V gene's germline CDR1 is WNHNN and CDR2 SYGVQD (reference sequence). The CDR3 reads CASSEIRQAKNTGELFF. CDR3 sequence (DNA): TGCGCCAGCAGTGAGATACGACAGGCAAAGAACACCGGGGAGCTGTTTTTT.

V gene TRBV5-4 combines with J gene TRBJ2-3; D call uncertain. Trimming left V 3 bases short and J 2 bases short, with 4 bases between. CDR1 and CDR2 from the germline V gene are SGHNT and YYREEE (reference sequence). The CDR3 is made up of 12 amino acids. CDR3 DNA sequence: TGTGCCAGCAGCTCTCCCACAGATACGCAGTATTTT. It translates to CASSSPTDTQYF.

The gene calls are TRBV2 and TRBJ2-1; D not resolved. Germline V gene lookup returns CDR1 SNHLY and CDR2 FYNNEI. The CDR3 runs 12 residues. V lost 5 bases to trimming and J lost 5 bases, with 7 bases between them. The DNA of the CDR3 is TGTGCCAGCAGTTCCACTAACAATGAGCAGTTCTTC. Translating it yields CASSSTNNEQFF.

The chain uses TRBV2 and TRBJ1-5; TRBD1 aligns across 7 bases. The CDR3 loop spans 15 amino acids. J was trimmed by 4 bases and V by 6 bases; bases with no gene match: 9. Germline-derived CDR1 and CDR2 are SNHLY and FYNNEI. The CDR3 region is CASSKTGVGNQPQHF. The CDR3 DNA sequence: TGTGCCAGCAGCAAAACAGGGGTGGGGAATCAGCCCCAGCATTTT.

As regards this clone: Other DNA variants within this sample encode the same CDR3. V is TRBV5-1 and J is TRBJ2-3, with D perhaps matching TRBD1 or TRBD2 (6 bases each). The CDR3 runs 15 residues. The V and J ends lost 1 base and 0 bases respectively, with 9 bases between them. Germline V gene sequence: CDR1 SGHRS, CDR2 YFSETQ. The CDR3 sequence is CASSLRGTSTDTQYF. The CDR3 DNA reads TGCGCCAGCAGCTTGCGCGGGACAAGCACAGATACGCAGTATTTT.

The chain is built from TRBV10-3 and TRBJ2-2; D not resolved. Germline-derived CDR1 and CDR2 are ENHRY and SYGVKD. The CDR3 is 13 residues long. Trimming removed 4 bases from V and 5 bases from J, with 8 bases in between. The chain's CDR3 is CAISARETGELFF. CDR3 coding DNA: TGTGCCATCAGTGCCAGAGAGACCGGGGAGCTGTTTTTT.

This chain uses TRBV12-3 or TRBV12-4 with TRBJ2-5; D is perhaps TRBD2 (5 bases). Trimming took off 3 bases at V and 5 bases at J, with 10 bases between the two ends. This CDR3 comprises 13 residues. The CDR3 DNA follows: TGTGCCAGCAGTTTTTCTAGGAGGGAGACCCAGTACTTC. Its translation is CASSFSRRETQYF.

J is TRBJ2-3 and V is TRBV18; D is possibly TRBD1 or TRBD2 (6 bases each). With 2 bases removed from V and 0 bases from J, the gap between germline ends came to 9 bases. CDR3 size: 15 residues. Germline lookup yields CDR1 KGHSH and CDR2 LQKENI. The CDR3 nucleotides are TGTGCCAGCTCACCAGTCGGGGGCAGCACAGATACGCAGTATTTT. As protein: CASSPVGGSTDTQYF. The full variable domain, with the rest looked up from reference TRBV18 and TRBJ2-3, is NAGVMQNPRHLVRRRGQEARLRCSPMKGHSHVYWYRQLPEEGLKFMVYLQKENIIDESGMPKERFSAEFPKEGPSILRIQQVVRGDSAAYFCASSPVGGSTDTQYFGPGTRLTVL.

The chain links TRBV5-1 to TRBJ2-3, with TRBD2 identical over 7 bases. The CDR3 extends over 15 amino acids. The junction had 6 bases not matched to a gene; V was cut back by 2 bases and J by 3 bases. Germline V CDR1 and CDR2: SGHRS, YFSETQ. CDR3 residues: CASSFRGVGTDTQYF. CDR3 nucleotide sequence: TGCGCCAGCAGCTTCCGGGGGGTTGGAACAGATACGCAGTATTTT.

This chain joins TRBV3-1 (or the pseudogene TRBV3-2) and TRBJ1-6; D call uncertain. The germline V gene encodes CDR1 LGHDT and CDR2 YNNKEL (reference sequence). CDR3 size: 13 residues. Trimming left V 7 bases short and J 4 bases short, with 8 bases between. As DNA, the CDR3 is TGTGCCAGCATGGGGTTGTATAATTCACCCCTCCACTTT. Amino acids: CASMGLYNSPLHF.

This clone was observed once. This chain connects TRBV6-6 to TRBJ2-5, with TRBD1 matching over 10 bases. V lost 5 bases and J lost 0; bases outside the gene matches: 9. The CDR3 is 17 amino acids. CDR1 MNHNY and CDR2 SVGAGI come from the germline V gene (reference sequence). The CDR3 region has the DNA TGTGCCAGCAGTCCTCCGGGACAGGGGATGTACCAAGAGACCCAGTACTTC. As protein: CASSPPGQGMYQETQYF.

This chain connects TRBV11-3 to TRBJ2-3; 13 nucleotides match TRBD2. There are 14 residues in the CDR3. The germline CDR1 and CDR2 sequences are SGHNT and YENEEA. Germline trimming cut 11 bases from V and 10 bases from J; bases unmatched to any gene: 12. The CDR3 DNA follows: TGTGCCGTATCACTAGCGGGGGGGACTAATGCGCAGTATTTT. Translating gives CAVSLAGGTNAQYF.